This T cell receptor beta chain was captured by sequencing in a study of response to subunit inactivated influenza vaccine. Study-level points and caveats: Only a handful of new T cells, the authors suggested, are recruited with each seasonal influenza vaccination.

This clonotype appeared many times. What it binds is unknown. J lost 9 bases, V lost 0 bases, and 8 bases had no gene match. Germline V gene sequence: CDR1 SGDLS, CDR2 YYNGEE. There are 16 residues in the CDR3. TCRdb passed the RT-PCR reads through MiXCR, listing each CDR3 protein once. Of approximately 490,000 distinct CDR3 sequences in the sample, 6% to 9% are singletons; the top ten hold around 13%. The TCR sequence derives from a man aged 50 to 69 who received an inactivated influenza vaccine. This rearrangement joins TRBV9 to TRBJ2-1; 11 bases are shared with TRBD2. This sample comprised PBMCs from blood, obtained roughly 24 months after vaccination. CDR3 nucleotides: TGTGCCAGCAGCGTAGTTCCTAGCGGGAGGACTGGTGAGCAGTTCTTC. This encodes CASSVVPSGRTGEQFF.